This T cell receptor (beta chain) was recovered during a study of T cell responses to AZD1222 COVID-19 vaccine. TCRdb keeps only in-frame clones here, not all; method: immunoSEQ multiplex PCR. Here the sample spans around 150,000 clones, around 94% being singletons. Material: peripheral blood, obtained on day 0 of AZD1222 vaccination. The TCR was taken from an adult in good health.

CDR3 region: CASSLGWRAGGGGYTF. The DNA for the CDR3 is TGTGCCAGCAGCTTGGGGTGGAGGGCAGGGGGCGGTGGCTACACCTTC. The genes are TRBV5-5 and TRBJ1-2; TRBD1 matches at 8 bases. Germline CDR1 SGHKS, CDR2 YYEKEE (reference sequence). This CDR3 is 16 amino acids long. Germline trimming cut 0 bases from V and 7 bases from J; bases unmatched to any gene: 11.